The T cell receptor (beta chain) under discussion was sequenced for a study of T cell responses to AZD1222 COVID-19 vaccine. Whole-study context: Pooling of second doses given at about 4 or about 12 weeks was done. Study-level results: At baseline, seropositivity was found in only six or seven AZD1222 recipients. Donors were mostly white British, more females; clonal diversity possibly underestimated.

As to this clone: Its antigen remains unknown.

Assay used: immunoSEQ multiplex PCR; TCRdb lists only in-frame clones, some missing. This sample has 140,000 to 150,000 clones, with 80% to 90% found just once. Trimming cost V 4 bases and J 4 bases, with 14 bases left between them. The CDR3 is 14 amino acids. The germline gives CDR1 SEHNR, CDR2 FQNEAQ (reference sequence). The receptor was isolated from an adult in good health. The chain carries TRBV7-9 and TRBJ2-7; D may be TRBD1 or TRBD2 (6 bases each). The sample in question was peripheral blood, obtained on day 0 of AZD1222 vaccination. The CDR3 reads CASSSKGGEYEQYF. CDR3 in DNA: TGTGCCAGCAGCTCGAAGGGGGGCGAGTACGAGCAGTACTTC.